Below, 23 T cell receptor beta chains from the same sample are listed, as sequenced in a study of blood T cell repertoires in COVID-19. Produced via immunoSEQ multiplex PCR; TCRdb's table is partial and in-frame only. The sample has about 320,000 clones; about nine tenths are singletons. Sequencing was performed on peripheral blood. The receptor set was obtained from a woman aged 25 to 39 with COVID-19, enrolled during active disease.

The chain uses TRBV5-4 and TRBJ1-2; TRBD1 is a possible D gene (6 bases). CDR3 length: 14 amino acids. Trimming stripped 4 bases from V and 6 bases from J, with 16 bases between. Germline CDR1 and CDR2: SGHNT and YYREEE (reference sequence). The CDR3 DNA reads TGTGCCAGCAGCCAAGCAGCAGGGGCGGATGGCTACACCTTC. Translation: CASSQAAGADGYTF.

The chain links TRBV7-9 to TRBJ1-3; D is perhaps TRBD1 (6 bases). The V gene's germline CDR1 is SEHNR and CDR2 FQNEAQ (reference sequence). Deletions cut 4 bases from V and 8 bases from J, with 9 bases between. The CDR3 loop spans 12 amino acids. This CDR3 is CASSWGQHTIYF. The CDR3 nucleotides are TGTGCCAGCAGCTGGGGACAACACACCATATATTTT.

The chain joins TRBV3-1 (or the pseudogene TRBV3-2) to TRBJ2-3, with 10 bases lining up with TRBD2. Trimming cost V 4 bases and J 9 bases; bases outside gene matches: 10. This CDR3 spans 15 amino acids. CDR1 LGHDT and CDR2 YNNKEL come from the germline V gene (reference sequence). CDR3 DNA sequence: TGTGCCAGCAGCCTACTAGCGGGGCCTCCCGGGACGCAGTATTTT. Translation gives CASSLLAGPPGTQYF.

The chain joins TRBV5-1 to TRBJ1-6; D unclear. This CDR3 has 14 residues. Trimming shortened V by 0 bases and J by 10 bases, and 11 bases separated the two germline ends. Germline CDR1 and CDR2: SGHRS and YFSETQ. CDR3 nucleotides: TGCGCCAGCAGCTTGGGAGAGGGTTACTCACCCCTCCACTTT. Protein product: CASSLGEGYSPLHF.

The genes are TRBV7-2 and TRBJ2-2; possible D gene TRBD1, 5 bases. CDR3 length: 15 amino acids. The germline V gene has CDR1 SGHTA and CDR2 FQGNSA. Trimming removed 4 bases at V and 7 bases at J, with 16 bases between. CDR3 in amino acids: CASSSNPTVGGELFF. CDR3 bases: TGTGCCAGCAGCTCCAACCCGACAGTGGGCGGGGAGCTGTTTTTT. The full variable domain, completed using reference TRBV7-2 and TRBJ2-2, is GAGVSQSPSNKVTEKGKDVELRCDPISGHTALYWYRQSLGQGLEFLIYFQGNSAPDKSGLPSDRFSAERTGGSVSTLTIQRTQQEDSAVYLCASSSNPTVGGELFFGEGSRLTVL.

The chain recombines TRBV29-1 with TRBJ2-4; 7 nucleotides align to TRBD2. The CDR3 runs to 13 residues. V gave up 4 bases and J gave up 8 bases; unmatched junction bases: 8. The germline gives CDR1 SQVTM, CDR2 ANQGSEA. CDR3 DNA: TGCAGCGTTGGGGGGGAGGGCCTGGACATTCAGTACTTC. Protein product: CSVGGEGLDIQYF.

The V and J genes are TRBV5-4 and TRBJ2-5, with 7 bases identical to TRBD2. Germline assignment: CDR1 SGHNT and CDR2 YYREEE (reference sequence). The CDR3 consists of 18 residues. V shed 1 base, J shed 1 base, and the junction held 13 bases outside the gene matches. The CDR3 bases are TGTGCCAGCAGCTTGAAAGTGAAACTAGCGCAGATCCAAGAGACCCAGTACTTC. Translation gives CASSLKVKLAQIQETQYF. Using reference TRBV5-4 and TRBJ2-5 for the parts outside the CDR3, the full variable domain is ETGVTQSPTHLIKTRGQQVTLRCSSQSGHNTVSWYQQALGQGPQFIFQYYREEENGRGNFPPRFSGLQFPNYSSELNVNALELDDSALYLCASSLKVKLAQIQETQYFGPGTRLLVL.

This CDR3 is CATSKLPYGYTF. CDR3 nucleotide sequence: TGTGCCACCAGCAAACTTCCATATGGCTACACCTTC. V is TRBV15 and J is TRBJ1-2; no firm D call. There are 12 residues in the CDR3. The germline CDR1 and CDR2 sequences are LNHNV and YYDKDF (reference sequence). Trimming cost V 4 bases and J 5 bases, with 8 bases left between them.

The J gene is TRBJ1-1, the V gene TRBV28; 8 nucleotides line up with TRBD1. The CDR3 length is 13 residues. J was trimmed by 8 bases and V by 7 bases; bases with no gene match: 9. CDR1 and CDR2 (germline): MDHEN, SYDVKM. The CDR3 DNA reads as TGTGCCAGCAACCCAGCAGGGGGCGGGGAAGCTTTCTTT. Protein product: CASNPAGGGEAFF.

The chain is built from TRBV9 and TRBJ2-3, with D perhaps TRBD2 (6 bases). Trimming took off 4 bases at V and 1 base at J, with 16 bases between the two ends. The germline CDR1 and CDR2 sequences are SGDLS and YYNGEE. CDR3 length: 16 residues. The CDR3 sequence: CASSPNMGTRTDTQYF. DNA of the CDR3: TGTGCCAGCAGCCCTAACATGGGGACTCGCACAGATACGCAGTATTTT.

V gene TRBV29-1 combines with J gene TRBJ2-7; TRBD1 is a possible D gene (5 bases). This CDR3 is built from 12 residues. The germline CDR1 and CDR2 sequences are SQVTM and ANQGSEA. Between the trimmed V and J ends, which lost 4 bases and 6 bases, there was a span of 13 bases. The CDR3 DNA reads TGCAGCGTTGCGGTCAGGGCAGGCGAGCAGTACTTC. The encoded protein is CSVAVRAGEQYF.

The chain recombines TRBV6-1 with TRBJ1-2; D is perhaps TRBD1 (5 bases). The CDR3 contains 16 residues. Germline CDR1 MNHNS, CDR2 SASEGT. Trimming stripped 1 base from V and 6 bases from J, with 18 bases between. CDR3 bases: TGTGCCAGCAGTGAAGTGGGGGGGGTTGGTCGGCATGGCTACACCTTC. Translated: CASSEVGGVGRHGYTF.

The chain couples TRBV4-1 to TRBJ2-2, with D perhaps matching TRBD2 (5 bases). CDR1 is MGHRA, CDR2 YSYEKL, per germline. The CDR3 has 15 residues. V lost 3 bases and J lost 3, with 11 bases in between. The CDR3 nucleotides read TGCGCCAGCAGCCAGGGAGTTGGGGACACCGGGGAGCTGTTTTTT. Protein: CASSQGVGDTGELFF.

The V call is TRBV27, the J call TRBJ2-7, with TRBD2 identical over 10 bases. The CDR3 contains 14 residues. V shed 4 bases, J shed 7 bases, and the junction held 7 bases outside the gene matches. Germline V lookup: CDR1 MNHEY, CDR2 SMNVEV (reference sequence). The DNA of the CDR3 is TGTGCCAGCAGTTCGGGGACTAGCGTAGGTGAGCAGTACTTC. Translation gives CASSSGTSVGEQYF.

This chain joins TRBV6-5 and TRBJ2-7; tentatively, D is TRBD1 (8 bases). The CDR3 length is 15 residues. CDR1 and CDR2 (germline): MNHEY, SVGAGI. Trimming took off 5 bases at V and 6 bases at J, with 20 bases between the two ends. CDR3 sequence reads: CASSKYRGGSGEQYF. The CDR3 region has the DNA TGTGCCAGCAGTAAGTACAGGGGGGGGTCCGGCGAGCAGTACTTC.

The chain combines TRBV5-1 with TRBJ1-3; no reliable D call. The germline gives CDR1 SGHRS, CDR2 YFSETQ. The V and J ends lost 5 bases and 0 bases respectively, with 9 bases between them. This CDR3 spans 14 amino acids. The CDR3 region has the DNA TGCGCCAGCAGTGAGTCGATCTCTGGAAACACCATATATTTT. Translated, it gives CASSESISGNTIYF.

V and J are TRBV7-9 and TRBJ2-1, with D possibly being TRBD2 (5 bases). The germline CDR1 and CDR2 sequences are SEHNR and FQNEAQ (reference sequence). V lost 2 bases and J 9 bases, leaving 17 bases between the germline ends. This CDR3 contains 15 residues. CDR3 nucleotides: TGTGCCAGCAGCTTATGGACTCAATCTCCCGGTGAGCAGTTCTTC. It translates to CASSLWTQSPGEQFF.

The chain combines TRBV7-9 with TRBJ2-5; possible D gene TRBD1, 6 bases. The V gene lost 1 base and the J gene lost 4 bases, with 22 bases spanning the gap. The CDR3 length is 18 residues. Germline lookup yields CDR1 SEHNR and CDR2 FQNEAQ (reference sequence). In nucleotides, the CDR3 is TGTGCCAGCAGCTTAGACCCCCGTGGAACAGGGATGGGAGAGACCCAGTACTTC. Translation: CASSLDPRGTGMGETQYF.

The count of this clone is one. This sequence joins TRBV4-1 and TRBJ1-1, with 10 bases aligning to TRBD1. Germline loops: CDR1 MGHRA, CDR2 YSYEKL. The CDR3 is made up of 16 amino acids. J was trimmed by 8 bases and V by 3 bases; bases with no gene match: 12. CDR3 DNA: TGCGCCAGCAGCCATTTTGTTAGACAGGGGGCTTTCGAAGCTTTCTTT. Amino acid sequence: CASSHFVRQGAFEAFF.

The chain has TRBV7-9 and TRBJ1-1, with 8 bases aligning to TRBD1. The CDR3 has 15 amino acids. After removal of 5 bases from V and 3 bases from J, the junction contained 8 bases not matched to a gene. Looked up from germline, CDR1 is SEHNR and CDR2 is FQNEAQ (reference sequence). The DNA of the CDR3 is TGTGCCAGCAGCCTCGACGGACAGGGATACACTGAAGCTTTCTTT. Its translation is CASSLDGQGYTEAFF. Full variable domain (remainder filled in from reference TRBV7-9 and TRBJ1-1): DTGVSQNPRHKITKRGQNVTFRCDPISEHNRLYWYRQTLGQGPEFLTYFQNEAQLEKSRLLSDRFSAERPKGSFSTLEIQRTEQGDSAMYLCASSLDGQGYTEAFFGQGTRLTVV.

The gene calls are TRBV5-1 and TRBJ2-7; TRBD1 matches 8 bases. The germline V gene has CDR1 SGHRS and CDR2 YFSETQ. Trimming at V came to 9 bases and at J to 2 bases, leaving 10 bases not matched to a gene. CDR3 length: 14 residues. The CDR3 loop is CATFTGTGTYEQYF. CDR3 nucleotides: TGCGCCACGTTCACCGGGACAGGAACCTACGAGCAGTACTTC. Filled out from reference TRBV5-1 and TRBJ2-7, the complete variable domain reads KAGVTQTPRYLIKTRGQQVTLSCSPISGHRSVSWYQQTPGQGLQFLFEYFSETQRNKGNFPGRFSGRQFSNSRSEMNVSTLELGDSALYLCATFTGTGTYEQYFGPGTRLTVT.

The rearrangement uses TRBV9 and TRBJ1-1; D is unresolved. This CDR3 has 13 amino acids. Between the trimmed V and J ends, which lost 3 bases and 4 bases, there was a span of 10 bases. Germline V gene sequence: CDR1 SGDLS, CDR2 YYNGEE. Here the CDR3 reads CASSALGSTEAFF. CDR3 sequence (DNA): TGTGCCAGCAGCGCTCTGGGGAGCACTGAAGCTTTCTTT. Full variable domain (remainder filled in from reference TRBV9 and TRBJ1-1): DSGVTQTPKHLITATGQRVTLRCSPRSGDLSVYWYQQSLDQGLQFLIQYYNGEERAKGNILERFSAQQFPDLHSELNLSSLELGDSALYFCASSALGSTEAFFGQGTRLTVV.

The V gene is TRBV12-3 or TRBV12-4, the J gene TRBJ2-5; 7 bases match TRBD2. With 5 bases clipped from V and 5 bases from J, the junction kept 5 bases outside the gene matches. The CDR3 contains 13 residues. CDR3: CASSAGVTETQYF. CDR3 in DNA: TGTGCCAGCAGTGCGGGAGTCACGGAGACCCAGTACTTC.